The T cell receptor beta chain under discussion was sequenced for a study of T cells in women clearing cervical HPV infection. Study-level information: With HLA typing for only a few women, HLA confounding remains possible. Study outcomes and limitations: CIN3+ cases had significantly higher TCR richness than controls; evenness did not differ.

Remarks on this clone: What it recognizes is unknown.

Prevalent HPV16 infections were excluded; only incident single HPV16 infections included. Clones were read by immunoSEQ multiplex PCR, and TCRdb kept only the in-frame ones, dropping some. Recorded here are under 40,000 clones; the top ten clones represent roughly 7.3%. This clonotype was sampled from a woman aged 18 to 75 with a cervical HPV16 infection that either progressed to CIN3+ or cleared (not recorded which). The specimen was blood buffy coat.

The sequenced part of the CDR3 DNA is TGCAGTGCCCCCACCCGGACTACATCAGATACG. Its translation: CSAPTRTTSDT. The CDR3 reads in full as CSAPTRTTSDTQYF. The chain couples TRBV20-1 to TRBJ2-3, with TRBD2 as a possible D gene (6 bases). The CDR3 goes on 3 residues after the read ends, and that part is filled in from the germline J gene. The V and J ends lost 6 bases and 4 bases respectively, with 17 bases between them. From germline, CDR1 is DFQATT and CDR2 SNEGSKA (reference sequence). This CDR3 is built from 14 residues.